This T cell receptor (beta chain) was recorded in a study of control samples from healthy donors and cancer patients. Using immunoSEQ multiplex PCR, the repertoire was profiled, and TCRdb retains in-frame clones only, with some absent. The table has about 84,000 clones, 65% to 90% seen once. In regard to this clone: An end of the junction does not agree with germline; a read error may underlie this.

This CDR3 is built from 15 residues. Germline-derived CDR1 and CDR2 are KGHSH and LQKENI. Sequencing was performed on PBMCs. J is TRBJ1-1 and V is TRBV18; 9 bases are shared with TRBD1. This TCR was recovered from a man in his 60s with head and neck cancer. DNA of the CDR3: TGTGCCAGCTCACCTCGCCAGCTCGGGGACAGGGCCCTTCACTTC. This translates into CASSPRQLGDRALHF.